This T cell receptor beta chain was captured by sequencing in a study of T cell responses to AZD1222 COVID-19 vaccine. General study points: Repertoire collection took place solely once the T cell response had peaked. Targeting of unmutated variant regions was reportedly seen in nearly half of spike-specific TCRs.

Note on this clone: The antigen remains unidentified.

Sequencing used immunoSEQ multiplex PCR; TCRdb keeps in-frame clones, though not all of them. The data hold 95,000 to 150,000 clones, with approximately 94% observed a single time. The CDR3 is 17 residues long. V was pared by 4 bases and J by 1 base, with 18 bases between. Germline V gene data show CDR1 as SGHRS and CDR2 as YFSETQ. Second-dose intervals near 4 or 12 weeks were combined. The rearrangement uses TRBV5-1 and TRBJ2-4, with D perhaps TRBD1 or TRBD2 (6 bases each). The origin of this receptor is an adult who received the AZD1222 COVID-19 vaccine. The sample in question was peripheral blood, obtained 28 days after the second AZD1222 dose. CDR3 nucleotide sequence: TGCGCCAGCAGCCCAGGGGAGGTTCCCGGGGCCAAAAACATTCAGTACTTC. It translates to CASSPGEVPGAKNIQYF. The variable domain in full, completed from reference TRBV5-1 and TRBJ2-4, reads KAGVTQTPRYLIKTRGQQVTLSCSPISGHRSVSWYQQTPGQGLQFLFEYFSETQRNKGNFPGRFSGRQFSNSRSEMNVSTLELGDSALYLCASSPGEVPGAKNIQYFGAGTRLSVL.